The present entry profiles one TCR beta chain with its context. Its antigen is unidentified. This sample is drawn from a study of post-analysis software for immune sequencing data. Unique molecular identifiers were present in the TCR beta cDNA libraries. TCRdb re-analysed the PCR reads in MiXCR, keeping a single row per CDR3 protein. The data contain about 760,000 distinct CDR3 sequences, roughly 27% of them singletons. Regarding the study as a whole: Comparison of patients with controls showed roughly five TRBV segments more frequent in patients, TRBV5-6, TRBV5-1 and TRBV20-1 among them.

Per the germline V gene, CDR1 is SGHVS and CDR2 is FQNEAQ. V lost 4 bases to trimming and J lost 4 bases; unmatched junction nucleotides: 3. The CDR3 runs to 14 residues. The chain links TRBV7-8 to TRBJ1-5; 8 bases are a match to TRBD1. Sequenced: blood. The sequence was collected from a girl aged 5 to 17 with multiple sclerosis. The CDR3, as DNA: TGTGCCAGCAGCTACGACAGGGGAAATCAGCCCCAGCATTTT. The encoded protein is CASSYDRGNQPQHF.